This T cell receptor (beta chain) was retrieved from a study of shared clonotypes between healthy human individuals. Sequencing used immunoSEQ multiplex PCR; TCRdb keeps in-frame clones, though not all of them. The repertoire holds 2 million to 2.5 million clones, around 90% seen once, with 0.37% in the top ten. As to this clone: No antigen is known for it.

Division of CD4+ cells produced a CD45RA+ naive subset and a CD45RA-negative memory subset. Germline V lookup: CDR1 SEHNR, CDR2 FQNEAQ (reference sequence). This CDR3 spans 18 amino acids. Deletions cut 3 bases from V and 4 bases from J, with 24 bases between. Findings and caveats of the study: Read depth was anticipated to influence clonotype sharing among donors. Larger estimated richness was generally recorded for naive subsets relative to memory subsets. Clonotype sharing across four donors was observed for 5% to 6.5% of naive CD4 clonotypes.

The source of this sequence is a man between 18 and 29 years old in good health. Some clones in this sample may be carry-over from other donors' samples. The sequenced sample was naive CD4+ T cells from PBMCs. As to subset: CD45RA+ positively selected. The rearrangement uses TRBV7-9 and TRBJ1-2; D ambiguous. The CDR3: CASSFPKAEGGIFYGYTF. As DNA, the CDR3 is TGTGCCAGCAGCTTTCCCAAGGCAGAAGGAGGAATCTTCTATGGCTACACCTTC.